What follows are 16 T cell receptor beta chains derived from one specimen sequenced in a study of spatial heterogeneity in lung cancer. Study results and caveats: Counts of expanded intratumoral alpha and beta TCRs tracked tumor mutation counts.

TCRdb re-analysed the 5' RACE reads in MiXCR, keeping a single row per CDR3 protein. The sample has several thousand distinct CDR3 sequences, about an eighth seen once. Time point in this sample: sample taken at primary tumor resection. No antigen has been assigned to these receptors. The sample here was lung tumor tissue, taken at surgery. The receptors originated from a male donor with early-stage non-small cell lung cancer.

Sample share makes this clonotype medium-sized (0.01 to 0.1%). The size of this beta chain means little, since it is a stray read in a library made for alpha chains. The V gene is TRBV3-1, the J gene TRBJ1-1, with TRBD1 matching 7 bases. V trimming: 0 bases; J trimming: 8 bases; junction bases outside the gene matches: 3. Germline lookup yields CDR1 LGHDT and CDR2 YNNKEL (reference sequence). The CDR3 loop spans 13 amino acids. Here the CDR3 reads CASSQEWDSEAFF. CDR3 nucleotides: TGTGCCAGCAGCCAAGAATGGGACAGCGAAGCTTTCTTT.

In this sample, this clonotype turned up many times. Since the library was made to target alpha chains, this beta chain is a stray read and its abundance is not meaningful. The CDR3 nucleotides read TGTGCCAGCATGGACGACTCTGGGGCCAACGTCCTGACTTTC. Translated, it gives CASMDDSGANVLTF. The chain uses TRBV7-2 and TRBJ2-6; no clear D gene. CDR1 and CDR2 (germline): SGHTA, FQGNSA. The V and J ends lost 7 bases and 0 bases respectively, with 7 bases between them. CDR3 length: 14 amino acids.

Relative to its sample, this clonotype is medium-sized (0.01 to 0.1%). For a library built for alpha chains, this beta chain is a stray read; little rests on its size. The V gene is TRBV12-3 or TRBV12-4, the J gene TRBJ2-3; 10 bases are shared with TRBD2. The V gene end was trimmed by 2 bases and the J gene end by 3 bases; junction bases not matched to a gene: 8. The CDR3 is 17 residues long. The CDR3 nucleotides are TGTGCCAGCAGTTTACCTAGGACTAGCGGAATGACAGATACGCAGTATTTT. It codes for CASSLPRTSGMTDTQYF.

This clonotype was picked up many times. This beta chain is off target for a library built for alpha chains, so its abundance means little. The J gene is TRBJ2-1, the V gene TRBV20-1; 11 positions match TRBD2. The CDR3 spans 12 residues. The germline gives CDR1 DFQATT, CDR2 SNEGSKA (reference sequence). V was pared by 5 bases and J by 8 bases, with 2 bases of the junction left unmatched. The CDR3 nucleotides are TGCAGTGCTCCGGGACTAGCGGATGAGCAGTTCTTC. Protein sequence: CSAPGLADEQFF.

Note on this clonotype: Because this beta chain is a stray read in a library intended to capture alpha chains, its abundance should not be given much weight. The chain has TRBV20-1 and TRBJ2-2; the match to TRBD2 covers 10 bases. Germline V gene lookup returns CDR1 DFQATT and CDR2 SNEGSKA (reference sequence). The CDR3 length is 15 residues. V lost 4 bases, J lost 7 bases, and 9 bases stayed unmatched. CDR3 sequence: CSATPTSGTDGELFF. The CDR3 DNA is TGCAGTGCTACCCCCACTAGCGGGACGGACGGGGAGCTGTTTTTT.

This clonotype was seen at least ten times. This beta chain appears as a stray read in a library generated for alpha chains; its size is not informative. CDR3 coding DNA: TGTGCCAGCAGCCGCACTAGCGGTTCCTACAATGAGCAGTTCTTC. Protein product: CASSRTSGSYNEQFF. The chain carries TRBV3-1 and TRBJ2-1; 8 bases line up with TRBD2. The junction had 3 bases not matched to a gene; V was cut back by 4 bases and J by 1 base. CDR1 is LGHDT, CDR2 YNNKEL, per germline (reference sequence). CDR3 size: 15 residues.

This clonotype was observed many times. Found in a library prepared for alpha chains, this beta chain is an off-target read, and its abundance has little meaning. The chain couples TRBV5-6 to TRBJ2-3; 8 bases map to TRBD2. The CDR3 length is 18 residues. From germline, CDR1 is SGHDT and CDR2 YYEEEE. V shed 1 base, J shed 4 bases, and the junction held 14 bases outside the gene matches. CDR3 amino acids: CASSLISGGEGLADTQYF. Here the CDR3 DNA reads TGTGCCAGCAGCTTGATTTCTGGCGGCGAGGGACTAGCAGATACGCAGTATTTT.

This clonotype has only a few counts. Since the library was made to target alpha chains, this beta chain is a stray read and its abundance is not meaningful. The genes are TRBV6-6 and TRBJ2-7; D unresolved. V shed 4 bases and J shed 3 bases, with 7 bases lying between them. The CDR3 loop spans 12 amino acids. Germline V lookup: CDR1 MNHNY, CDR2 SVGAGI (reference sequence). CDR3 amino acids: CASSSDNYEQYF. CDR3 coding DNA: TGTGCCAGCAGTTCTGACAACTACGAGCAGTACTTC.

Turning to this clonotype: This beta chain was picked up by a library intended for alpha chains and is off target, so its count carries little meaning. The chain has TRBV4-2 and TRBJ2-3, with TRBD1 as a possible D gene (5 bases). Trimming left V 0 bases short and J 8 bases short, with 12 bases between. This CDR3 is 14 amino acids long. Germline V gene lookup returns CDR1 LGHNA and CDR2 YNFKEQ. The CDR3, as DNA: TGTGCCAGCAGCCAAGATCTTAGGGGTGGTACGCAGTATTTT. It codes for CASSQDLRGGTQYF.

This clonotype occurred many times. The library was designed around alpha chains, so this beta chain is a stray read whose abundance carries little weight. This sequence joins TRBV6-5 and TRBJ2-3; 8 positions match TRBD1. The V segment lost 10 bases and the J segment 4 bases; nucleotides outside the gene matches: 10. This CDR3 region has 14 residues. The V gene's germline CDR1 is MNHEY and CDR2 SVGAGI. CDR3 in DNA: TGTGCCACAACCGGGACAGGCGTTTCAGATACGCAGTATTTT. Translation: CATTGTGVSDTQYF.

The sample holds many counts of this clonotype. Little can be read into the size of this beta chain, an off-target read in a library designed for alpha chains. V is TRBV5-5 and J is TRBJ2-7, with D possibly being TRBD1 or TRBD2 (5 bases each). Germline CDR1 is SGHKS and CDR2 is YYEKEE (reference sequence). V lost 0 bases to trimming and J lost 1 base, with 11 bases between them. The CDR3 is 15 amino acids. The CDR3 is CASSLAGTESYEQYF. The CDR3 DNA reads TGTGCCAGCAGCTTGGCCGGGACCGAGTCCTACGAGCAGTACTTC.

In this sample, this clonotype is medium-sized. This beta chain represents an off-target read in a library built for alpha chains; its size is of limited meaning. The DNA for the CDR3 is TGTGCCAGCAGCTTAGTAGTTTCCCACGGGGAGCAGTACTTC. This sequence encodes CASSLVVSHGEQYF. This rearrangement joins TRBV7-2 to TRBJ2-7; D call uncertain. This CDR3 has 14 residues. V was clipped by 1 base and J by 7 bases, with 14 bases between them. CDR1 is SGHTA and CDR2 is FQGNSA in the germline V gene.

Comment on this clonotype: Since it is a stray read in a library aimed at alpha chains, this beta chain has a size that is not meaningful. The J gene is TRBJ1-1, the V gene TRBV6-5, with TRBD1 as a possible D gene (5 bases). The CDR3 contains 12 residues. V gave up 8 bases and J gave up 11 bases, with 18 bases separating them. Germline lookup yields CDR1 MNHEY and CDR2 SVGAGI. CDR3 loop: CASGALELGAFF. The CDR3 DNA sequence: TGTGCCAGCGGGGCTCTTGAACTTGGGGCTTTCTTT.

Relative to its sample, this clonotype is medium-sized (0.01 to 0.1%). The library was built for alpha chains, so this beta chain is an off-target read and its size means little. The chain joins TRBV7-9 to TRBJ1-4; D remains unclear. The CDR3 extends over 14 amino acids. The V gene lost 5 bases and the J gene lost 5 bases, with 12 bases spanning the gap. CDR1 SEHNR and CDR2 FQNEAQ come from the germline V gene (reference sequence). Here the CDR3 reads CASSPSFANEKLFF. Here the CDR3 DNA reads TGTGCCAGCAGCCCATCATTCGCCAATGAAAAACTGTTTTTT.

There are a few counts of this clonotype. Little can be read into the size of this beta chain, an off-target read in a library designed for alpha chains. The CDR3 here is CASSLVPATDTQYF. The CDR3 DNA reads TGTGCCAGCAGCTTAGTTCCAGCCACAGATACGCAGTATTTT. The chain carries TRBV11-1 and TRBJ2-3; D uncertain. CDR3 length: 14 residues. CDR1 and CDR2 (germline): SGHAT, FQDESV (reference sequence). V was trimmed by 1 base and J by 2 bases, leaving 7 bases between them.

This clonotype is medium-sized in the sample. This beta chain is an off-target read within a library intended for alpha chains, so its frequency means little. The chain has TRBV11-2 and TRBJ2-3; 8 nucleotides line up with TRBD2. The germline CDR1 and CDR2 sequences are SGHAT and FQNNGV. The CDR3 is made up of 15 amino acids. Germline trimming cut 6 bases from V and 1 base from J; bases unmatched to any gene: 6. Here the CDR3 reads CASSSTSGGTDTQYF. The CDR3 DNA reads TGTGCCAGCAGTTCAACTAGCGGAGGCACAGATACGCAGTATTTT.